These 32 T cell receptor beta chains came from one sample sequenced in a study of T cell changes during pregnancy in multiple sclerosis. Here immunoSEQ multiplex PCR was the method, and the copy in TCRdb shows in-frame clones only, minus some. The data contain roughly 100,000 clones, approximately 93% of them singletons. Sequencing was performed on peripheral blood, taken after pregnancy. These receptor sequences come from a female donor with multiple sclerosis, enrolled in a pregnancy study.

The chain combines TRBV14 with TRBJ1-2; the D gene is possibly TRBD1 (5 bases). From germline, CDR1 is SGHDN and CDR2 FVKESK. The V end lost 3 bases, the J end lost 2 bases, and 10 bases lay between the germline ends. The CDR3 contains 14 residues. The CDR3 reads CASSQTTANYGYTF. CDR3 DNA sequence: TGTGCCAGCAGCCAGACGACAGCAAACTATGGCTACACCTTC.

The gene calls are TRBV2 and TRBJ2-1; 13 bases fit TRBD2. In germline, CDR1 is SNHLY, CDR2 FYNNEI. The CDR3 runs 17 residues. Losses at the gene ends were 8 bases for V and 0 bases for J; bases not matched to a gene: 7. In DNA, the CDR3 is TGTGCCAGCTTAGGGACTAGCGGGGCCCCCTCCTACAATGAGCAGTTCTTC. This codes for CASLGTSGAPSYNEQFF.

This chain links TRBV21-1 with TRBJ2-7; the D call of TRBD2 is as the table states it, not checked on the DNA. TRBV21-1 is reported as a pseudogene. The CDR3 consists of 18 residues. CDR3 sequence (DNA): TGTGCCAGCAGCAAGGGACTAGCGGGGATTGGAGGACGTAACGAGCAGTACTTC. It translates to CASSKGLAGIGGRNEQYF.

The chain couples TRBV6-1 to TRBJ1-2, with 7 bases fitting TRBD1. CDR1 MNHNS and CDR2 SASEGT come from the germline V gene. The CDR3 has 14 amino acids. The junction had 13 bases not matched to a gene; V was cut back by 11 bases and J by 4 bases. The CDR3 here is CAVYWGQQIYGYTF. Here the CDR3 DNA reads TGTGCCGTTTATTGGGGACAGCAAATCTATGGCTACACCTTC.

This chain connects TRBV5-6 to TRBJ1-4; no clear D. Deletions cut 0 bases from V and 8 bases from J, with 17 bases between. The length of the CDR3 is 16 residues. Germline-derived CDR1 and CDR2 are SGHDT and YYEEEE. The CDR3 sequence: CASSLGWTYGGEKLFF. CDR3 sequence (DNA): TGTGCCAGCAGCTTGGGGTGGACTTACGGCGGGGAAAAACTGTTTTTT.

In its sample, this clone was seen once. J is TRBJ2-5 and V is TRBV5-6, with TRBD2 identical over 12 bases. Unmatched junction bases numbered 8, after V lost 4 bases and J lost 4 bases. The CDR3 loop spans 16 amino acids. Per germline, CDR1 SGHDT and CDR2 YYEEEE. The CDR3 bases are TGTGCCAGCAGCCGAGACGGACTAGCGGGGCGAGAGACCCAGTACTTC. Its protein is CASSRDGLAGRETQYF.

This clone was picked up one time. The V gene is TRBV6-6, the J gene TRBJ2-5; 7 bases align to TRBD1. The length of the CDR3 is 16 residues. The V segment lost 5 bases and the J segment 1 base; nucleotides outside the gene matches: 10. CDR1 MNHNY and CDR2 SVGAGI come from the germline V gene (reference sequence). This CDR3 is CASSPTGFQGQETQYF. CDR3 DNA sequence: TGTGCCAGCAGTCCGACAGGGTTTCAGGGCCAAGAGACCCAGTACTTC.

The chain carries TRBV11-2 and TRBJ2-3, with D perhaps matching TRBD2 (6 bases). Germline CDR1 is SGHAT and CDR2 is FQNNGV. The CDR3 has 15 amino acids. Trimming removed 5 bases at V and 5 bases at J, with 17 bases between. As DNA, the CDR3 is TGTGCCAGCAGCGTATCACGGGCGGGGATAGATACGCAGTATTTT. Encoded protein: CASSVSRAGIDTQYF.

The gene calls are TRBV15 and TRBJ1-5; no clear D. From germline, CDR1 is LNHNV and CDR2 YYDKDF (reference sequence). This CDR3 is 14 amino acids long. Trimming removed 1 base at V and 3 bases at J, with 7 bases between. CDR3 residues: CATSRGRDNQPQHF. In DNA, the CDR3 is TGTGCCACCAGCAGAGGACGGGACAATCAGCCCCAGCATTTT.

V gene TRBV29-1 combines with J gene TRBJ1-2, with a possible D match to TRBD1 (6 bases). CDR1 and CDR2 from the germline V gene are SQVTM and ANQGSEA. This CDR3 region has 12 residues. Trimming removed 3 bases from V and 4 bases from J, with 9 bases in between. The CDR3 region has the DNA TGCAGCGTTGATCGGACAGTCTATGGCTACACCTTC. Translation: CSVDRTVYGYTF.

The table lists this clone with a count of one. V is TRBV19 and J is TRBJ1-5; no firm D call. Deletions cut 8 bases from V and 2 bases from J, with 16 bases between. Germline V gene lookup returns CDR1 LNHDA and CDR2 SQIVND (reference sequence). This CDR3 contains 15 residues. Here the CDR3 DNA reads TGTGCCAGTGTTGAAAGGGCGGGAGGCAATCAGCCCCAGCATTTT. Amino acids: CASVERAGGNQPQHF.

V usage is TRBV2 and J usage is TRBJ2-4; possible D gene TRBD1, 6 bases. CDR3 length equals 19 residues. Trimming shortened V by 1 base and J by 0 bases, and 19 bases separated the two germline ends. Germline values: CDR1 SNHLY, CDR2 FYNNEI. The CDR3 nucleotides are TGTGCCAGCAGTGAAGTAGTGGGGGCGCGAACCTTAGCCAAAAACATTCAGTACTTC. As protein: CASSEVVGARTLAKNIQYF.

V and J are TRBV2 and TRBJ2-5; D possibly corresponds to TRBD2 (6 bases). Germline V CDR1 and CDR2: SNHLY, FYNNEI. V was shortened by 7 bases and J by 4 bases, with 16 bases between the two germline ends. The CDR3 contains 14 residues. The CDR3, as DNA: TGTGCCAGCACAAAAAACCAGGGAGGAGAGACCCAGTACTTC. Encoded protein: CASTKNQGGETQYF.

The chain joins TRBV7-2 to TRBJ2-3, with 8 bases aligning to TRBD2. The CDR3 extends over 16 amino acids. V gave up 1 base and J gave up 3 bases; unmatched junction bases: 6. Germline assignment: CDR1 SGHTA and CDR2 FQGNSA. CDR3 sequence (DNA): TGTGCCAGCAGCTTAGTAGCGGGGCCCGCTACAGATACGCAGTATTTT. Translated: CASSLVAGPATDTQYF.

The chain is built from TRBV28 and TRBJ1-1, with 12 bases aligning to TRBD1. This CDR3 is 16 amino acids long. CDR1 and CDR2 (germline): MDHEN, SYDVKM. With 5 bases clipped from V and 4 bases from J, the junction kept 8 bases outside the gene matches. The CDR3 nucleotides read TGTGCCAGCAGTCCCTTGGGGACAGGGGGCACCACTGAAGCTTTCTTT. Residues: CASSPLGTGGTTEAFF.

The chain couples TRBV11-2 to TRBJ1-3, with TRBD1 as a possible D gene (5 bases). Trimming left V 0 bases short and J 4 bases short, with 10 bases between. Germline CDR1 SGHAT, CDR2 FQNNGV. The CDR3 covers 15 residues. The CDR3 here is CASSLDGAGGNTIYF. CDR3 DNA sequence: TGTGCCAGCAGCTTAGATGGGGCAGGGGGAAACACCATATATTTT. Together with reference TRBV11-2 and TRBJ1-3, the CDR3 gives the full variable domain: EAGVAQSPRYKIIEKRQSVAFWCNPISGHATLYWYQQILGQGPKLLIQFQNNGVVDDSQLPKDRFSAERLKGVDSTLKIQPAKLEDSAVYLCASSLDGAGGNTIYFGEGSWLTVV.

The chain carries TRBV15 and TRBJ1-1, with 7 bases identical to TRBD1. CDR3 length: 16 amino acids. CDR1 and CDR2 from the germline V gene are LNHNV and YYDKDF (reference sequence). V trimming: 0 bases; J trimming: 8 bases; junction bases outside the gene matches: 12. CDR3: CATSRDRGVKDREAFF. The CDR3 DNA reads as TGTGCCACCAGCAGAGATCGAGGAGTTAAGGACAGGGAAGCTTTCTTT.

The chain joins TRBV6-1 to TRBJ2-2; weak D call: TRBD1 (6 bases). CDR1 is MNHNS and CDR2 is SASEGT in the germline V gene. Trimming removed 2 bases at V and 5 bases at J, with 6 bases between. The CDR3 sequence is 13 residues long. This CDR3 reads CASSEQGTGELFF. CDR3 DNA: TGTGCCAGCAGTGAACAGGGGACCGGGGAGCTGTTTTTT.

The genes are TRBV18 and TRBJ2-7; 7 nucleotides align to TRBD1. Looked up from germline, CDR1 is KGHSH and CDR2 is LQKENI. This CDR3 spans 14 amino acids. With V trimmed by 3 bases and J by 4 bases, 6 bases remained unmatched. The CDR3 DNA follows: TGTGCCAGCTCACCGGGGACAGCGTTATACGAGCAGTACTTC. Its protein product is CASSPGTALYEQYF.

The count of this clone is one. The chain carries TRBV5-1 and TRBJ2-5; 8 nucleotides match TRBD1. V trimming: 1 base; J trimming: 2 bases; junction bases outside the gene matches: 4. From germline, CDR1 is SGHRS and CDR2 YFSETQ. This CDR3 is built from 15 residues. The DNA of the CDR3 is TGCGCCAGCAGCTTGATAGGACAGGGACAAGAGACCCAGTACTTC. Amino acid sequence: CASSLIGQGQETQYF.

This clone was counted a few times. This chain connects TRBV6-1 to TRBJ1-2; D may be TRBD1 (5 bases). The germline V and J ends were trimmed by 1 base and 3 bases, with 6 bases remaining between them. The CDR3 runs 13 residues. CDR1 is MNHNS and CDR2 is SASEGT in the germline V gene. The CDR3 sequence is CASSEGGDYGYTF. In nucleotides, the CDR3 is TGTGCCAGCAGTGAAGGGGGGGACTATGGCTACACCTTC.

The chain links TRBV14 to TRBJ2-2, with TRBD2 as a possible D gene (5 bases). The CDR3 spans 16 residues. V lost 4 bases and J lost 6, with 18 bases in between. CDR1 is SGHDN, CDR2 FVKESK, per germline. The CDR3 sequence: CASSREEIRGSGELFF. The CDR3 coding sequence is TGTGCCAGCAGCCGAGAAGAAATCAGAGGGTCCGGGGAGCTGTTTTTT.

This chain joins TRBV30 and TRBJ2-1; no definite D call. With 5 bases removed from V and 7 bases from J, the gap between germline ends came to 9 bases. Germline CDR1 and CDR2: GTSNPN and SVGIG (reference sequence). The CDR3 sequence is 11 residues long. The CDR3 coding sequence is TGTGCCTGGGGTTTGAGAAATGAGCAGTTCTTC. Its protein is CAWGLRNEQFF.

The DNA of the CDR3 is TGCGCCAGCAGCTTGGGGGCTAGCGGGGGACGCGGGAATGAGCAGTTCTTC. Encoded protein: CASSLGASGGRGNEQFF. The V and J genes are TRBV5-1 and TRBJ2-1; 10 bases align to TRBD2. The CDR3 is made up of 17 amino acids. Looked up from germline, CDR1 is SGHRS and CDR2 is YFSETQ. With V trimmed by 0 bases and J by 7 bases, 10 bases remained unmatched.

Written as DNA, the CDR3 is TGTGCCAGCAGTTACATGCGAGGTGAAAAACTGTTTTTT. Translation gives CASSYMRGEKLFF. The chain recombines TRBV6-5 with TRBJ1-4; D unclear. Germline CDR1 and CDR2: MNHEY and SVGAGI. Trimming cost V 2 bases and J 7 bases, with 8 bases left between them. The CDR3 runs 13 residues.

The V gene is TRBV6-5, the J gene TRBJ1-6, with 7 bases identical to TRBD1. Germline values: CDR1 MNHEY, CDR2 SVGAGI. The CDR3 totals 15 residues. V dropped 5 bases and J dropped 7; count of bases not matched to a gene: 8. The CDR3 here is CASSTTGVGNSPLHF. The CDR3 DNA sequence: TGTGCCAGCAGTACCACAGGGGTGGGGAATTCACCCCTCCACTTT.

The chain has TRBV4-1 and TRBJ2-2, with 16 bases matching TRBD2. V gave up 4 bases and J gave up 7 bases; unmatched junction bases: 9. This CDR3 comprises 18 residues. Germline V lookup: CDR1 MGHRA, CDR2 YSYEKL. The CDR3 reads CASSRSGLAGGPGGELFF. In DNA, the CDR3 is TGCGCCAGCAGCCGGTCGGGACTAGCGGGGGGGCCGGGCGGGGAGCTGTTTTTT.

In the case of this clone: Other nucleotide sequences in the sample specify the same CDR3. The J gene is TRBJ2-7, the V gene TRBV4-1; TRBD1 agrees at 9 bases. The V gene's germline CDR1 is MGHRA and CDR2 YSYEKL. With V trimmed by 1 base and J by 2 bases, 3 bases remained unmatched. CDR3 length equals 15 residues. CDR3 nucleotides: TGCGCCAGCAGCCAAGCGGACAGGGGTCCCTACGAGCAGTACTTC. This gives the protein CASSQADRGPYEQYF.

The genes are TRBV14 and TRBJ2-7, with 7 bases aligning to TRBD1. CDR3 length equals 15 residues. In germline, CDR1 is SGHDN, CDR2 FVKESK. The junction had 12 bases not matched to a gene; V was cut back by 7 bases and J by 3 bases. Written as DNA, the CDR3 is TGTGCCAGCACGCATTCGGGACAGCTCGTCTACGAGCAGTACTTC. Its translation is CASTHSGQLVYEQYF. The complete variable domain, with remaining parts taken from reference TRBV14 and TRBJ2-7, reads EAGVTQFPSHSVIEKGQTVTLRCDPISGHDNLYWYRRVMGKEIKFLLHFVKESKQDESGMPNNRFLAERTGGTYSTLKVQPAELEDSGVYFCASTHSGQLVYEQYFGPGTRLTVT.

The chain links TRBV7-6 to TRBJ2-2; D not resolved. The CDR3 is 15 residues long. Trimming pared 1 base from V and 7 bases from J, leaving 13 bases between. Germline V lookup: CDR1 SGHVS, CDR2 FNYEAQ. CDR3 residues: CASSLVASVGGELFF. CDR3 nucleotide sequence: TGTGCCAGCAGCTTAGTCGCCAGCGTTGGCGGGGAGCTGTTTTTT.

This clone has only one observation. The CDR3 is CASSQKKRGLPNQPQHF. In DNA, the CDR3 is TGCGCCAGCAGTCAAAAAAAAAGGGGCCTACCCAATCAGCCCCAGCATTTT. This chain connects TRBV23-1 to TRBJ1-5; possibly TRBD1 for D (5 bases). TRBV23-1 is placed among ORFs of uncertain function. This CDR3 comprises 17 residues. V was cut by 2 bases and J by 3 bases, with 17 bases left in between.

A few counts support this clone. V and J are TRBV9 and TRBJ1-1; D is unresolved. V was clipped by 0 bases and J by 1 base, with 4 bases between them. The CDR3 is 13 amino acids. Germline V CDR1 and CDR2: SGDLS, YYNGEE. CDR3: CASSVVSNTEAFF. The CDR3 DNA is TGTGCCAGCAGCGTAGTCTCGAACACTGAAGCTTTCTTT.